This T cell receptor beta chain was retrieved from a study of response to subunit inactivated influenza vaccine. One entry per CDR3 protein results from TCRdb running MiXCR on the RT-PCR reads. The data show 280,000 or so distinct CDR3 sequences, roughly 22% seen once. There are 16 residues in the CDR3. With V trimmed by 6 bases and J by 1 base, 9 bases remained unmatched. The chain uses TRBV12-3 or TRBV12-4 and TRBJ2-3, with 8 bases lining up with TRBD1. Sequencing used PBMCs from blood, obtained less than 22 months after vaccination. This TCR was recovered from a man in his fifties or sixties who received an inactivated influenza vaccine. Written as DNA, the CDR3 is TGTGCCAGCAGACTCGACAGGGGATTGGGCACAGATACGCAGTATTTT. Its protein is CASRLDRGLGTDTQYF.